Listed here are 27 T cell receptor beta chains from one sample, sequenced in a study of blood T cell repertoires in COVID-19. TCRdb's copy holds only in-frame clones and misses some; the assay was immunoSEQ multiplex PCR. The sample yields around 280,000 clones, about 90% seen once. The sequenced material came from peripheral blood. These receptors all stem from a woman in her twenties or thirties with COVID-19, enrolled during active disease.

The rearrangement joins TRBV6-1 to TRBJ1-6; the D gene is possibly TRBD1 (5 bases). Germline V gives CDR1 MNHNS, CDR2 SASEGT. V shed 4 bases and J shed 0 bases, with 13 bases lying between them. CDR3 size: 17 residues. DNA for the CDR3: TGTGCCAGCAGTGCCAGGGCCCCAAGCTCCTATAATTCACCCCTCCACTTT. Its protein is CASSARAPSSYNSPLHF.

The chain recombines TRBV28 with TRBJ1-1; TRBD1 aligns across 8 bases. J lost 6 bases, V lost 10 bases, and 10 bases had no gene match. CDR1 is MDHEN, CDR2 SYDVKM, per germline. The CDR3 covers 13 residues. The CDR3 here is CATKDRARAEAFF. The CDR3 nucleotides read TGTGCCACCAAGGACAGGGCAAGGGCTGAAGCTTTCTTT.

The chain's CDR3 is CASSLPDRVPAQPQHF. The CDR3 region has the DNA TGTGCCAGCAGTTTACCCGACAGGGTTCCAGCTCAGCCCCAGCATTTT. The chain is built from TRBV28 and TRBJ1-5; 7 nucleotides match TRBD1. V shed 2 bases, J shed 6 bases, and the junction held 10 bases outside the gene matches. CDR3 length: 16 amino acids. CDR1 MDHEN and CDR2 SYDVKM come from the germline V gene.

The chain joins TRBV28 to TRBJ2-1; TRBD2 agrees at 7 bases. CDR1 is MDHEN and CDR2 is SYDVKM in the germline V gene. V dropped 1 base and J dropped 5; count of bases not matched to a gene: 8. The CDR3 contains 16 residues. The CDR3 nucleotides are TGTGCCAGCAGTTTATTTGAGGCGGGGGAGAACAATGAGCAGTTCTTC. Its protein product is CASSLFEAGENNEQFF. The full variable domain, rest sourced from reference TRBV28 and TRBJ2-1, is DVKVTQSSRYLVKRTGEKVFLECVQDMDHENMFWYRQDPGLGLRLIYFSYDVKMKEKGDIPEGYSVSREKKERFSLILESASTNQTSMYLCASSLFEAGENNEQFFGPGTRLTVL.

The chain is built from TRBV5-5 and TRBJ1-2, with TRBD1 matching over 8 bases. CDR1 and CDR2 (germline): SGHKS, YYEKEE (reference sequence). V lost 4 bases and J lost 1; bases outside the gene matches: 6. This CDR3 has 15 amino acids. Here the CDR3 DNA reads TGTGCCAGCAGCCTCGACAGGGGCGTTAACTATGGCTACACCTTC. Protein sequence: CASSLDRGVNYGYTF.

This clone was seen a handful of times. V is TRBV7-9 and J is TRBJ2-7; 8 bases are shared with TRBD2. After removal of 6 bases from V and 3 bases from J, the junction contained 10 bases not matched to a gene. In germline, CDR1 is SEHNR, CDR2 FQNEAQ (reference sequence). The CDR3 consists of 15 residues. The CDR3 sequence: CASSPGRGEGYEQYF. The CDR3 region has the DNA TGTGCCAGCAGTCCCGGGAGGGGTGAGGGCTACGAGCAGTACTTC. The whole variable domain, filled in from reference TRBV7-9 and TRBJ2-7, reads DTGVSQNPRHKITKRGQNVTFRCDPISEHNRLYWYRQTLGQGPEFLTYFQNEAQLEKSRLLSDRFSAERPKGSFSTLEIQRTEQGDSAMYLCASSPGRGEGYEQYFGPGTRLTVT.

V gene TRBV15 combines with J gene TRBJ1-4; D uncertain. Germline loops: CDR1 LNHNV, CDR2 YYDKDF (reference sequence). The CDR3 has 16 residues. Trimming took off 0 bases at V and 4 bases at J, with 12 bases between the two ends. The CDR3 loop is CATSRDWSTINEKLFF. The CDR3 coding sequence is TGTGCCACCAGCAGAGATTGGTCGACAATTAATGAAAAACTGTTTTTT.

The V call is TRBV20-1, the J call TRBJ2-1, with D unresolved. Trimming removed 6 bases at V and 9 bases at J, with 12 bases between. The CDR3 totals 11 residues. Germline CDR1 and CDR2: DFQATT and SNEGSKA (reference sequence). In nucleotides, the CDR3 is TGCAGTGCCCCCGTATCCGGTGAGCAGTTCTTC. Amino acid sequence: CSAPVSGEQFF.

V gene TRBV27 combines with J gene TRBJ1-6; 8 nucleotides match TRBD1. The germline V gene has CDR1 MNHEY and CDR2 SMNVEV (reference sequence). CDR3 length: 14 residues. The V and J ends lost 6 bases and 6 bases, in that order; junction bases with no gene match: 4. CDR3 loop: CASRPGQANSPLHF. DNA for the CDR3: TGTGCCAGCAGGCCGGGACAGGCTAATTCACCCCTCCACTTT.

The CDR3 sequence: CATRGREIQETQYF. The CDR3 nucleotides read TGTGCCACCAGGGGGAGGGAAATACAAGAGACCCAGTACTTC. The chain couples TRBV15 to TRBJ2-5; 7 nucleotides align to TRBD2. The ends lost 6 bases at V and 2 bases at J; junction bases unmatched: 6. This CDR3 comprises 14 residues. Germline CDR1 LNHNV, CDR2 YYDKDF (reference sequence).

This clone has just one count. This rearrangement joins TRBV28 to TRBJ2-1; tentative D call: TRBD1 (6 bases). The germline gives CDR1 MDHEN, CDR2 SYDVKM. Trimming pared 8 bases from V and 8 bases from J, leaving 13 bases between. The CDR3 contains 12 residues. CDR3 bases: TGTGCCAGCGGCTCCAGGGGCGATGAGCAGTTCTTC. Translating gives CASGSRGDEQFF.

The chain couples TRBV28 to TRBJ1-4, with a possible D match to TRBD1 (5 bases). The CDR3 consists of 15 residues. Germline V CDR1 and CDR2: MDHEN, SYDVKM. Trimming pared 4 bases from V and 7 bases from J, leaving 16 bases between. The CDR3 DNA sequence: TGTGCCAGCAGTTCGGGACCGGAGGAGGGTGAAAAACTGTTTTTT. As protein: CASSSGPEEGEKLFF.

The gene calls are TRBV27 and TRBJ1-1, with TRBD1 identical over 7 bases. This CDR3 has 15 amino acids. CDR1 is MNHEY and CDR2 is SMNVEV in the germline V gene (reference sequence). The ends lost 5 bases at V and 0 bases at J; junction bases unmatched: 6. The CDR3 here is CASSLQGRMNTEAFF. The CDR3, as DNA: TGTGCCAGCAGTCTACAGGGGCGGATGAACACTGAAGCTTTCTTT.

The chain is built from TRBV13 and TRBJ2-1; 7 positions match TRBD1. Germline V gives CDR1 PRHDT, CDR2 FYEKMQ (reference sequence). There are 17 residues in the CDR3. Unmatched junction bases numbered 11, after V lost 1 base and J lost 5 bases. Here the CDR3 DNA reads TGTGCCAGCAGCTTAGTTCCACCCGGGACAGAGAACAATGAGCAGTTCTTC. Amino acid sequence: CASSLVPPGTENNEQFF.

The gene calls are TRBV18 and TRBJ2-2, with D perhaps matching TRBD1 (6 bases). There are 15 residues in the CDR3. V lost 5 bases to trimming and J lost 6 bases, with 16 bases between them. Looked up from germline, CDR1 is KGHSH and CDR2 is LQKENI. CDR3 loop: CASSIQPQGPGELFF. CDR3 sequence (DNA): TGTGCCAGCTCAATCCAACCGCAGGGGCCCGGGGAGCTGTTTTTT.

The V and J genes are TRBV11-2 and TRBJ2-7, with 8 bases aligning to TRBD2. From germline, CDR1 is SGHAT and CDR2 FQNNGV. This CDR3 comprises 14 residues. The ends lost 3 bases at V and 2 bases at J; junction bases unmatched: 3. The CDR3 sequence is CASSFGGGPYEQYF. CDR3 DNA: TGTGCCAGCAGCTTCGGCGGGGGGCCCTACGAGCAGTACTTC.

The V gene is TRBV5-1, the J gene TRBJ2-1; 7 nucleotides align to TRBD2. Germline trimming cut 3 bases from V and 6 bases from J; bases unmatched to any gene: 6. The CDR3 sequence is 14 residues long. Germline CDR1 and CDR2: SGHRS and YFSETQ. Written as DNA, the CDR3 is TGCGCCAGCAGCTCCTCGACTAGCACCAATGAGCAGTTCTTC. It codes for CASSSSTSTNEQFF.

The chain employs TRBV29-1 and TRBJ2-3; 11 bases agree with TRBD2. Germline loops: CDR1 SQVTM, CDR2 ANQGSEA. The ends lost 6 bases at V and 4 bases at J; junction bases unmatched: 3. The CDR3 covers 13 residues. CDR3 sequence reads: CSVVAGGPDTQYF. The CDR3 DNA sequence: TGCAGCGTAGTAGCGGGGGGGCCAGATACGCAGTATTTT.

This chain joins TRBV27 and TRBJ2-7, with D possibly being TRBD1 (7 bases). Trimming cost V 4 bases and J 2 bases, with 18 bases left between them. The length of the CDR3 is 16 residues. The germline CDR1 and CDR2 sequences are MNHEY and SMNVEV (reference sequence). The CDR3 DNA is TGTGCCAGCAGTTCCAGGGGGGTTTATAGGACCTACGAGCAGTACTTC. Protein product: CASSSRGVYRTYEQYF.

V gene TRBV11-2 combines with J gene TRBJ2-7, with TRBD1 matching over 7 bases. The V gene's germline CDR1 is SGHAT and CDR2 FQNNGV. V lost 3 bases and J lost 0; bases outside the gene matches: 2. CDR3 length: 14 amino acids. CDR3 sequence reads: CASSFRDSSYEQYF. The DNA for the CDR3 is TGTGCCAGCAGCTTCCGGGACAGCTCCTACGAGCAGTACTTC.

V and J are TRBV9 and TRBJ2-3; 8 bases are shared with TRBD2. The germline CDR1 and CDR2 sequences are SGDLS and YYNGEE. This CDR3 comprises 18 residues. V lost 4 bases and J lost 2; bases outside the gene matches: 15. The CDR3 is CASSSPRGGYRITDTQYF. The CDR3 DNA reads as TGTGCCAGCAGCTCCCCACGGGGGGGCTATCGTATCACAGATACGCAGTATTTT.

The table lists this clone with a count of one. V is TRBV7-6 and J is TRBJ1-1; unclear D gene. CDR3 length equals 17 residues. The germline gives CDR1 SGHVS, CDR2 FNYEAQ. Trimming removed 5 bases at V and 3 bases at J, with 22 bases between. The CDR3 here is CASSTLALKTVYTEAFF. CDR3 sequence (DNA): TGTGCCAGCAGCACCCTAGCGTTAAAAACAGTCTACACTGAAGCTTTCTTT.

This chain's CDR3 is CASSLTDYGYTF. CDR3 in DNA: TGTGCCAGCAGCCTGACAGACTATGGCTACACCTTC. The chain combines TRBV7-9 with TRBJ1-2, with D maybe TRBD1 (5 bases). The V end was cut by 5 bases, the J end by 3 bases, with 7 bases between. Germline CDR1 SEHNR, CDR2 FQNEAQ (reference sequence). CDR3 size: 12 residues.

This chain uses TRBV27 with TRBJ1-4, with D possibly TRBD1 on 6 matching bases. The CDR3 has 14 residues. Trimming left V 10 bases short and J 3 bases short, with 15 bases between. Per the germline V gene, CDR1 is MNHEY and CDR2 is SMNVEV (reference sequence). CDR3 nucleotides: TGTGCCACCCGGGGGGCCCTACCTAATGAAAAACTGTTTTTT. This translates into CATRGALPNEKLFF.

The CDR3 protein is CASSVAVASSYNEQFF. The CDR3 DNA is TGTGCCAGCAGCGTAGCGGTGGCTAGCTCCTACAATGAGCAGTTCTTC. The rearrangement joins TRBV9 to TRBJ2-1; no clear D gene. The germline CDR1 and CDR2 sequences are SGDLS and YYNGEE. Trimming removed 0 bases from V and 0 bases from J, with 10 bases in between. This CDR3 has 16 amino acids.

This clone was seen only once. The chain couples TRBV12-3 or TRBV12-4 to TRBJ2-7; D might be TRBD2 (5 bases). V gave up 6 bases and J gave up 4 bases, with 13 bases separating them. The CDR3 totals 13 residues. This CDR3 is CASSPSPAYEQYF. The CDR3 bases are TGTGCCAGCAGCCCTAGCCCAGCTTACGAGCAGTACTTC.

V gene TRBV4-2 combines with J gene TRBJ2-1, with D possibly TRBD2 on 6 matching bases. V was cut by 2 bases and J by 5 bases, with 13 bases left in between. Germline-derived CDR1 and CDR2 are LGHNA and YNFKEQ. This CDR3 is built from 15 residues. CDR3 nucleotides: TGTGCCAGCAGCCAATTTCTGGCGGGGAACAATGAGCAGTTCTTC. Its translation is CASSQFLAGNNEQFF.